This entry describes one T cell receptor (beta chain). Its cognate antigen is unknown. The data were taken from a study of cytomegalovirus exposure and HLA in healthy donors. V trimming: 7 bases; J trimming: 0 bases; junction bases outside the gene matches: 4. The CDR3 runs 15 residues. The germline gives CDR1 SNHLY, CDR2 FYNNEI. A multiplex PCR was run with 60 Vbeta primers and 13 Jbeta primers. The table came from immunoSEQ multiplex PCR; TCRdb's copy has only in-frame clones and leaves some out. The repertoire holds 100,000 to 150,000 clones, with 60% to 80% as singletons. Study-wide findings and caveats: Sequencing depth across donors, presence/absence analyses assumed, was roughly uniform.

The chain combines TRBV2 with TRBJ1-3; TRBD1 matches at 9 bases. This receptor was obtained from a woman in her fifties or sixties in good health and CMV-seropositive. The sample was PBMCs. In nucleotides, the CDR3 is TGTGCCAGCACCGCGACAGGGGGCTCTGGAAACACCATATATTTT. Amino acids: CASTATGGSGNTIYF.